Shown below are 15 T cell receptor beta chains from a single sample sequenced in a study of neurological immune-mediated disorders. Via MiXCR, TCRdb re-called the 5' RACE reads, giving one row per CDR3 protein. This sample carries 20,000 to 30,000 distinct CDR3 sequences, about 2.6% of them seen once, and the ten largest clones take roughly 2.1%. Specimen: PBMCs. The receptors shown here come from a woman in her fifties or sixties with multiple sclerosis.

As to this clonotype: Sequence at one end of the junction differs from germline and may be a read error. The chain has TRBV6-6 and TRBJ1-6, with 7 nucleotides matching TRBD1. This CDR3 has 18 residues. Germline V gene sequence: CDR1 MNHNY, CDR2 SVGAGI (reference sequence). For the CDR3, the DNA is TGTGCCAGCAGTTACTCCGGAGGGGGCAGGTCCTATAATTCACCCCTCAACTTT. It translates to CASSYSGGGRSYNSPLNF.

In this sample, this clonotype turned up many times. The CDR3 reads CASSNGQLTNYGYTF. The CDR3 DNA reads as TGCGCCAGCAGCAACGGACAGTTGACCAACTATGGCTACACCTTC. This chain uses TRBV5-1 with TRBJ1-2; D may be TRBD1 (6 bases). The CDR3 is made up of 15 amino acids. Per the germline V gene, CDR1 is SGHRS and CDR2 is YFSETQ. V lost 4 bases and J 2 bases, leaving 15 bases between the germline ends.

This clonotype was seen many times. The chain is built from TRBV24-1 and TRBJ2-7, with unresolved D. The CDR3 covers 14 residues. Trimming removed 12 bases at V and 0 bases at J, with 17 bases between. Germline V gene data show CDR1 as KGHDR and CDR2 as SFDVKD. The DNA of the CDR3 is TGTGCCGCCAAACCCTCGACAAACTCCTACGAGCAGTACTTC. It encodes CAAKPSTNSYEQYF.

This clonotype was detected ten times or more. This sequence joins TRBV2 and TRBJ1-1, with D perhaps matching TRBD1 (5 bases). The CDR3 extends over 14 amino acids. Trimming stripped 7 bases from V and 6 bases from J, with 18 bases between. The germline V gene has CDR1 SNHLY and CDR2 FYNNEI. As DNA, the CDR3 is TGTGCCAGCAATCAATGGGGGGGAGGAGCTGAAGCTTTCTTT. It is translated as CASNQWGGGAEAFF.

The table lists this clonotype with many counts. V usage is TRBV7-2 and J usage is TRBJ2-5; no clear D. Germline CDR1 reads SGHTA; CDR2 reads FQGNSA. The length of the CDR3 is 14 residues. V lost 1 base to trimming and J lost 7 bases, with 13 bases between them. CDR3 amino acids: CASSLVVGPATQYF. DNA of the CDR3: TGTGCCAGCAGCTTAGTAGTGGGTCCGGCGACCCAGTACTTC.

This clonotype was counted ten times or more. The chain combines TRBV7-2 with TRBJ2-3, with no clear D. The V end was cut by 8 bases, the J end by 1 base, with 10 bases between. CDR1 is SGHTA, CDR2 FQGNSA, per germline. The CDR3 has 13 residues. CDR3 amino acids: CASHWTGTDTQYF. The DNA of the CDR3 is TGTGCCAGCCACTGGACGGGCACAGATACGCAGTATTTT. Full variable domain (rest looked up from reference TRBV7-2 and TRBJ2-3): GAGVSQSPSNKVTEKGKDVELRCDPISGHTALYWYRQSLGQGLEFLIYFQGNSAPDKSGLPSDRFSAERTGGSVSTLTIQRTQQEDSAVYLCASHWTGTDTQYFGPGTRLTVL.

This clonotype was recorded at least ten times. The chain is built from TRBV7-9 and TRBJ2-2; tentatively, D is TRBD1 or TRBD2 (5 bases each). The CDR3 loop spans 15 amino acids. Germline CDR1 reads SEHNR; CDR2 reads FQNEAQ (reference sequence). V shed 5 bases and J shed 4 bases, with 14 bases lying between them. Here the CDR3 reads CASSPPGGRTGELFF. The CDR3 DNA sequence: TGTGCCAGCAGCCCGCCTGGGGGACGCACCGGGGAGCTGTTTTTT.

This clonotype was recorded at least ten times. J is TRBJ2-3 and V is TRBV10-3; 10 positions match TRBD2. V was clipped by 7 bases and J by 4 bases; unmatched bases: 5. The germline CDR1 and CDR2 sequences are ENHRY and SYGVKD. CDR3 size: 14 residues. The CDR3 DNA reads TGTGCCATCATGGCGCTAGCGGGAGCAGATACGCAGTATTTT. Translation: CAIMALAGADTQYF.

This clonotype has a count of ten or more. The rearrangement links TRBV29-1 to TRBJ1-4; no clear D. CDR3 size: 14 residues. In germline, CDR1 is SQVTM, CDR2 ANQGSEA. The V and J ends lost 3 bases and 5 bases respectively, with 13 bases between them. DNA of the CDR3: TGCAGCGTTGAGGGCGCCCACGACAATGAAAAACTGTTTTTT. It encodes CSVEGAHDNEKLFF.

A note on this clonotype: With a much larger clone just one base away, this may be a read error. This chain joins TRBV20-1 and TRBJ1-3; D remains unclear. The V end was cut by 3 bases, the J end by 10 bases, with 13 bases between. Germline CDR1 and CDR2: DFQATT and SNEGSKA (reference sequence). The CDR3 has 12 amino acids. CDR3: CSASELGKTIYF. CDR3 nucleotides: TGCAGTGCTAGTGAGCTAGGGAAAACCATATATTTT.

Many counts were recorded for this clonotype. The chain recombines TRBV5-1 with TRBJ2-3, with TRBD1 matching over 9 bases. The CDR3 is 15 amino acids. J lost 4 bases, V lost 4 bases, and 7 bases had no gene match. Germline lookup yields CDR1 SGHRS and CDR2 YFSETQ. The CDR3 region is CASSRDREPADTQYF. The CDR3 bases are TGCGCCAGCAGCCGGGACAGGGAGCCAGCAGATACGCAGTATTTT.

This clonotype was recorded a few times. The chain couples TRBV20-1 to TRBJ1-2, with 7 bases that match TRBD1. The CDR3 contains 14 residues. Germline CDR1 DFQATT, CDR2 SNEGSKA (reference sequence). V was pared by 5 bases and J by 1 base, with 7 bases of the junction left unmatched. As DNA, the CDR3 is TGCAGTGCTCCCCAGGGACAGTTTAACTATGGCTACACCTTC. Translated: CSAPQGQFNYGYTF.

This clonotype showed up many times. The rearrangement uses TRBV6-5 and TRBJ2-3, with D possibly TRBD1 on 5 matching bases. CDR1 and CDR2 from the germline V gene are MNHEY and SVGAGI. The CDR3 covers 17 residues. The V and J ends lost 0 bases and 1 base respectively, with 14 bases between them. This chain's CDR3 is CASSYSADRPGTDTQYF. The DNA for the CDR3 is TGTGCCAGCAGTTACTCGGCCGACAGACCCGGCACAGATACGCAGTATTTT.

This clonotype was recorded at least ten times. The CDR3 region is CASSFSGPWDTEAFF. CDR3 coding DNA: TGCGCCAGCAGCTTCTCTGGGCCTTGGGACACTGAAGCTTTCTTT. The chain has TRBV5-1 and TRBJ1-1; no clear D. The CDR3 runs 15 residues. Germline-derived CDR1 and CDR2 are SGHRS and YFSETQ. Trimming stripped 2 bases from V and 3 bases from J, with 14 bases between. Together with reference TRBV5-1 and TRBJ1-1, the CDR3 gives the full variable domain: KAGVTQTPRYLIKTRGQQVTLSCSPISGHRSVSWYQQTPGQGLQFLFEYFSETQRNKGNFPGRFSGRQFSNSRSEMNVSTLELGDSALYLCASSFSGPWDTEAFFGQGTRLTVV.

This clonotype was picked up many times. The genes are TRBV5-1 and TRBJ2-2, with 7 bases matching TRBD2. The germline V gene has CDR1 SGHRS and CDR2 YFSETQ. The CDR3 covers 15 residues. V lost 4 bases to trimming and J lost 1 base; unmatched junction nucleotides: 4. CDR3 sequence reads: CASSRLALNTGELFF. CDR3 DNA: TGCGCCAGCAGCCGACTAGCTCTGAACACCGGGGAGCTGTTTTTT.